These 9 T cell receptor beta chains share one sample of origin, sequenced in a study of CD8+ T cells in alopecia areata (dated by TCRdb to 2016 to 2019). Libraries came from the immunoSEQ multiplex PCR assay. To provide template for TCR sequencing, every sample had RNA extracted and reverse transcribed into cDNA. In TCRdb, the immuneACCESS table is reduced to in-frame sequences with V and J assigned. These tables do not hold every clone; where another copy was compared, an unresolved V gene accounts for under half, and the others remain unexplained. In this sample the table shows 190,000 or so clones, about three fifths of which occur a single time. Of the sample, about 12% is held by the ten largest clones. Sample time point, as interpreted from the label and publication: around 24 weeks on oral tofacitinib. Taken with the paper, the label for treatment or condition translates to: oral pan-JAK inhibitor, 5-10 mg twice daily.

The source material was CD8+ T cells sorted from blood, sampled at week 24, from a patient treated with tofacitinib. These receptors all stem from a human donor with alopecia areata.

The chain is built from TRBV14 and TRBJ2-5, with D possibly TRBD2 on 5 matching bases. The V end was cut by 4 bases, the J end by 5 bases, with 5 bases between. CDR3 length equals 11 residues. Germline lookup yields CDR1 SGHDN and CDR2 FVKESK. Here the CDR3 DNA reads TGTGCCAGCAGCCGGAGGGAGACCCAGTACTTC. It translates to CASSRRETQYF.

This clone was found a few times. The chain recombines TRBV11-2 with TRBJ2-1, with D hard to call. CDR1 is SGHAT, CDR2 FQNNGV, per germline. The CDR3 consists of 11 residues. V lost 7 bases and J lost 9, with 10 bases in between. The CDR3 spells CASTTEFEQFF. The CDR3 coding sequence is TGTGCCAGCACCACTGAATTTGAGCAGTTCTTC.

The rearrangement uses TRBV20-1 and TRBJ1-2; D is undetermined. CDR1 is DFQATT, CDR2 SNEGSKA, per germline (reference sequence). V shed 3 bases and J shed 7 bases, with 6 bases lying between them. CDR3 length equals 10 residues. CDR3 in amino acids: CSARAGGYTF. CDR3 sequence (DNA): TGCAGTGCTAGGGCTGGTGGCTACACCTTC.

The chain links TRBV7-8 to TRBJ2-3, with a weak D call TRBD2 (7 bases). The CDR3 runs to 18 residues. Trimming left V 1 base short and J 1 base short, with 18 bases between. CDR1 and CDR2 from the germline V gene are SGHVS and FQNEAQ. This CDR3 reads CASSLDVGGPMRTDTQYF. For the CDR3, the DNA is TGTGCCAGCAGCTTAGATGTCGGGGGGCCGATGCGCACAGATACGCAGTATTTT. The full variable domain, with the rest looked up from reference TRBV7-8 and TRBJ2-3, is GAGVSQSPRYKVAKRGQDVALRCDPISGHVSLFWYQQALGQGPEFLTYFQNEAQLDKSGLPSDRFFAERPEGSVSTLKIQRTQQEDSAVYLCASSLDVGGPMRTDTQYFGPGTRLTVL.

V gene TRBV27 combines with J gene TRBJ2-3; D is unclear. The CDR3 spans 13 residues. Germline V gene sequence: CDR1 MNHEY, CDR2 SMNVEV (reference sequence). Trimming took 5 bases from V and 2 from J, leaving 8 bases between them. Here the CDR3 reads CASSPRATDTQYF. CDR3 in DNA: TGTGCCAGCAGTCCCCGGGCCACAGATACGCAGTATTTT.

For this clone: The sample holds other DNA sequences that translate to the same CDR3. The chain recombines TRBV4-1 with TRBJ2-7, with 7 positions matching TRBD1. Germline V gives CDR1 MGHRA, CDR2 YSYEKL. This CDR3 contains 14 residues. Losses at the gene ends were 1 base for V and 2 bases for J; bases not matched to a gene: 2. The CDR3 spells CASSQGQGAYEQYF. In DNA, the CDR3 is TGCGCCAGCAGCCAAGGCCAGGGGGCCTACGAGCAGTACTTC.

The V gene is TRBV7-3, the J gene TRBJ2-2, with 8 bases aligning to TRBD2. Trimming removed 5 bases from V and 5 bases from J; junction bases left unmatched: 7. The CDR3 sequence is 15 residues long. The V gene's germline CDR1 is SGHTA and CDR2 FQGTGA. This chain's CDR3 is CASSPTGLATGELFF. The CDR3 DNA is TGTGCCAGCAGCCCAACAGGACTAGCAACCGGGGAGCTGTTTTTT.

This clone was detected a few times. The rearrangement joins TRBV15 to TRBJ2-1, with TRBD2 identical over 12 bases. Germline V CDR1 and CDR2: LNHNV, YYDKDF (reference sequence). V was clipped by 2 bases and J by 7 bases; unmatched bases: 3. The CDR3 contains 15 residues. Here the CDR3 DNA reads TGTGCCACCAGCAGAACTAGCGGGGGGATTAATGAGCAGTTCTTC. Residues: CATSRTSGGINEQFF.

The gene calls are TRBV13 and TRBJ1-2; 7 bases agree with TRBD1. The CDR3 runs 15 residues. Looked up from germline, CDR1 is PRHDT and CDR2 is FYEKMQ (reference sequence). Unmatched junction bases numbered 11, after V lost 7 bases and J lost 3 bases. The DNA of the CDR3 is TGTGCCAGCATCGCCGACAGGGAATTTTACTATGGCTACACCTTC. Its protein is CASIADREFYYGYTF.